What follows are 27 T cell receptor beta chains derived from one specimen sequenced in a study of blood T cell repertoires in COVID-19. Assay: immunoSEQ multiplex PCR; the TCRdb copy retains only in-frame clones and omits some. There are fewer than 500,000 clones in the sample; approximately 77% occur only once, and more than 0.95% lies in the top ten. Specimen: peripheral blood. Receptor source: a human donor with acute or convalescent COVID-19. The donor label of this sample is uncertain.

The gene calls are TRBV7-9 and TRBJ2-5; 7 bases are a match to TRBD2. CDR3 length equals 19 residues. The germline gives CDR1 SEHNR, CDR2 FQNEAQ (reference sequence). Trimming at V came to 6 bases and at J to 2 bases, leaving 21 bases not matched to a gene. CDR3 amino acids: CASSFSGLKSGQLQETQYF. In DNA form, the CDR3 reads TGTGCCAGCAGTTTTAGCGGGTTAAAATCCGGGCAGTTACAAGAGACCCAGTACTTC.

The gene calls are TRBV29-1 and TRBJ1-5, with D maybe TRBD1 (5 bases). Germline V gene lookup returns CDR1 SQVTM and CDR2 ANQGSEA. CDR3 length: 13 amino acids. The germline V and J ends were trimmed by 4 bases and 3 bases, with 10 bases remaining between them. The CDR3 region has the DNA TGCAGCGTTGCTGGGGCGAACAATCAGCCCCAGCATTTT. Its protein product is CSVAGANNQPQHF.

The V and J genes are TRBV18 and TRBJ1-2; D unclear. Germline V gene data show CDR1 as KGHSH and CDR2 as LQKENI. The CDR3 contains 13 residues. V lost 0 bases and J 7 bases, leaving 9 bases between the germline ends. The chain's CDR3 is CASSPPSQAGYTF. CDR3 nucleotide sequence: TGTGCCAGCTCACCACCGAGTCAGGCTGGCTACACCTTC.

J is TRBJ1-6 and V is TRBV25-1, with 8 bases identical to TRBD1. The CDR3 extends over 15 amino acids. With V trimmed by 6 bases and J by 3 bases, 4 bases remained unmatched. Germline V gene sequence: CDR1 MGHDK, CDR2 SYGVNS. The CDR3 DNA follows: TGTGCCAGCAGAACAGGGGGGATCTATAATTCACCCCTCCACTTT. This translates into CASRTGGIYNSPLHF.

The V gene is TRBV7-9, the J gene TRBJ2-2; no reliable D call. The CDR3 has 14 residues. Germline-derived CDR1 and CDR2 are SEHNR and FQNEAQ (reference sequence). V gave up 2 bases and J gave up 7 bases, with 11 bases separating them. The CDR3 spells CASSLSMEHGELFF. For the CDR3, the DNA is TGTGCCAGCAGCTTATCGATGGAGCACGGGGAGCTGTTTTTT.

J is TRBJ2-5 and V is TRBV5-6, with 7 bases lining up with TRBD2. The CDR3 runs to 13 residues. CDR1 is SGHDT and CDR2 is YYEEEE in the germline V gene. V trimming: 7 bases; J trimming: 4 bases; junction bases outside the gene matches: 7. CDR3 bases: TGTGCCAGCCGTCCCGGGGAGGGAGAGACCCAGTACTTC. Its protein product is CASRPGEGETQYF. The full variable domain, with the rest looked up from reference TRBV5-6 and TRBJ2-5, is DAGVTQSPTHLIKTRGQQVTLRCSPKSGHDTVSWYQQALGQGPQFIFQYYEEEERQRGNFPDRFSGHQFPNYSSELNVNALLLGDSALYLCASRPGEGETQYFGPGTRLLVL.

The chain recombines TRBV29-1 with TRBJ1-5; 7 nucleotides match TRBD1. The trim removed 7 bases at V and 6 bases at J, leaving 9 bases unmatched. The CDR3 runs 13 residues. Germline assignment: CDR1 SQVTM and CDR2 ANQGSEA. Here the CDR3 DNA reads TGCAGCGCAACGACAGGGATGGGTCAGCCCCAGCATTTT. Encoded protein: CSATTGMGQPQHF.

This chain joins TRBV2 and TRBJ1-2, with 9 bases aligning to TRBD1. This CDR3 has 13 amino acids. Germline values: CDR1 SNHLY, CDR2 FYNNEI. J lost 8 bases, V lost 5 bases, and 6 bases had no gene match. The CDR3 sequence is CASSKTGGRGYTF. The CDR3 region has the DNA TGTGCCAGCAGTAAGACAGGGGGAAGGGGCTACACCTTC.

This chain joins TRBV7-2 and TRBJ2-5, with a possible D match to TRBD1 (5 bases). Trimming stripped 5 bases from V and 5 bases from J, with 24 bases between. In germline, CDR1 is SGHTA, CDR2 FQGNSA. CDR3 size: 17 residues. CDR3: CASSLHRWAGPGETQYF. The DNA of the CDR3 is TGTGCCAGCAGCCTTCACCGGTGGGCAGGGCCTGGGGAGACCCAGTACTTC. The full variable domain, its missing parts supplied by reference TRBV7-2 and TRBJ2-5, is GAGVSQSPSNKVTEKGKDVELRCDPISGHTALYWYRQSLGQGLEFLIYFQGNSAPDKSGLPSDRFSAERTGGSVSTLTIQRTQQEDSAVYLCASSLHRWAGPGETQYFGPGTRLLVL.

The chain employs TRBV11-2 and TRBJ2-3; the match to TRBD2 covers 10 bases. Trimming at V came to 7 bases and at J to 4 bases, leaving 8 bases not matched to a gene. CDR3 size: 15 residues. CDR1 and CDR2 (germline): SGHAT, FQNNGV. The CDR3 DNA is TGTGCCAGCAAAATAGCGGGAGGCACCCCAGATACGCAGTATTTT. Translation: CASKIAGGTPDTQYF.

This chain joins TRBV2 and TRBJ2-3, with 12 bases identical to TRBD2. This CDR3 is 14 amino acids long. Looked up from germline, CDR1 is SNHLY and CDR2 is FYNNEI. V lost 5 bases and J lost 6; bases outside the gene matches: 3. CDR3 nucleotide sequence: TGTGCCAGCAGTCGGACTAGCGGGATGGATACGCAGTATTTT. This gives the protein CASSRTSGMDTQYF.

The chain joins TRBV2 to TRBJ1-1; the match to TRBD1 covers 8 bases. Germline V gene data show CDR1 as SNHLY and CDR2 as FYNNEI. Trimming at V came to 5 bases and at J to 5 bases, leaving 7 bases not matched to a gene. The CDR3 loop spans 14 amino acids. CDR3 residues: CASSRTGRETEAFF. CDR3 nucleotides: TGTGCCAGCAGTAGGACAGGGAGGGAGACTGAAGCTTTCTTT.

CDR3 sequence: CASSASSGSSYNEQFF. The DNA for the CDR3 is TGCGCCAGCAGTGCGTCTAGCGGGAGTTCCTACAATGAGCAGTTCTTC. The chain links TRBV10-1 to TRBJ2-1, with 10 bases matching TRBD2. The CDR3 covers 16 residues. The J segment lost 1 base and the V segment lost 4 bases, leaving 4 bases of the junction unmatched. The germline V gene encodes CDR1 WNHNN and CDR2 SYGVQD (reference sequence).

In this sample, this clone turned up a few times. The chain uses TRBV10-1 and TRBJ1-4, with 7 bases aligning to TRBD1. CDR1 WNHNN and CDR2 SYGVQD come from the germline V gene (reference sequence). The CDR3 covers 13 residues. Trimming at V came to 6 bases and at J to 8 bases, leaving 6 bases not matched to a gene. CDR3 bases: TGCGCCAGCAGCCTCGGGACAGCGGAAAAACTGTTTTTT. This codes for CASSLGTAEKLFF.

The rearrangement joins TRBV4-1 to TRBJ2-3, with D possibly being TRBD2 (6 bases). The V and J ends lost 4 bases and 4 bases respectively, with 15 bases between them. Germline V gives CDR1 MGHRA, CDR2 YSYEKL. The CDR3 sequence is 15 residues long. In DNA form, the CDR3 reads TGCGCCAGCAGCCCCGGGGAGCGGAGGGCAGATACGCAGTATTTT. It is translated as CASSPGERRADTQYF.

The chain uses TRBV19 and TRBJ2-2; D perhaps matches TRBD2 (6 bases). The CDR3 loop spans 16 amino acids. Looked up from germline, CDR1 is LNHDA and CDR2 is SQIVND (reference sequence). V gave up 5 bases and J gave up 5 bases, with 18 bases separating them. The CDR3 bases are TGTGCCAGTAGTTGGCTGGCGGGGAGAGGGACCGGGGAGCTGTTTTTT. Its translation is CASSWLAGRGTGELFF.

The chain joins TRBV5-6 to TRBJ2-1, with TRBD2 matching 14 bases. With 4 bases clipped from V and 9 bases from J, the junction kept 6 bases outside the gene matches. Germline V gene data show CDR1 as SGHDT and CDR2 as YYEEEE. This CDR3 region has 15 residues. The chain's CDR3 is CASSPGLAGEFEQFF. CDR3 in DNA: TGTGCCAGCAGCCCGGGACTAGCGGGAGAGTTTGAGCAGTTCTTC.

This chain joins TRBV6-1 and TRBJ2-5; 10 bases align to TRBD2. This CDR3 spans 17 amino acids. Germline V CDR1 and CDR2: MNHNS, SASEGT. V shed 2 bases, J shed 6 bases, and the junction held 12 bases outside the gene matches. CDR3 DNA: TGTGCCAGCAGTGAAAAAAGATCGGGACTAGCGAGAAAGACCCAGTACTTC. Its protein is CASSEKRSGLARKTQYF.

The J gene is TRBJ2-1, the V gene TRBV7-9, with TRBD2 matching over 9 bases. Per germline, CDR1 SEHNR and CDR2 FQNEAQ (reference sequence). The CDR3 extends over 17 amino acids. The J segment lost 8 bases and the V segment lost 1 base, leaving 12 bases of the junction unmatched. The CDR3 reads CASSLGTGTSWIHEQFF. As DNA, the CDR3 is TGTGCCAGCAGCTTAGGTACCGGGACTAGCTGGATCCATGAGCAGTTCTTC.

This clone was counted between two and nine times. V is TRBV11-2 and J is TRBJ2-7, with 10 bases fitting TRBD2. The CDR3 is 16 amino acids. Per germline, CDR1 SGHAT and CDR2 FQNNGV. Trimming cost V 4 bases and J 0 bases; bases outside gene matches: 6. CDR3 DNA sequence: TGTGCCAGCAGCTCCTCAACTAGCGGGGTCTCCTACGAGCAGTACTTC. This sequence encodes CASSSSTSGVSYEQYF.

V usage is TRBV4-1 and J usage is TRBJ2-1, with TRBD2 matching 10 bases. Germline V CDR1 and CDR2: MGHRA, YSYEKL. V lost 0 bases and J lost 8; bases outside the gene matches: 4. This CDR3 spans 15 amino acids. The chain's CDR3 is CASSQESGRADEQFF. CDR3 nucleotides: TGCGCCAGCAGCCAAGAAAGCGGGAGGGCCGATGAGCAGTTCTTC.

This sequence joins TRBV14 and TRBJ2-4; tentatively, D is TRBD2 (6 bases). V lost 1 base and J lost 8, with 15 bases in between. The germline V gene has CDR1 SGHDN and CDR2 FVKESK. This CDR3 spans 15 amino acids. The CDR3 protein is CASSQGLGEVDIQYF. CDR3 DNA sequence: TGTGCCAGCAGCCAAGGTTTAGGGGAGGTAGACATTCAGTACTTC.

The chain employs TRBV20-1 and TRBJ2-3; unclear D gene. Germline CDR1 is DFQATT and CDR2 is SNEGSKA (reference sequence). The CDR3 has 11 residues. Trimming shortened V by 6 bases and J by 1 base, and 5 bases separated the two germline ends. The CDR3 coding sequence is TGCAGTGCAACAGGCACAGATACGCAGTATTTT. Protein product: CSATGTDTQYF.

This clone turned up a few times. V and J are TRBV12-3 or TRBV12-4 and TRBJ1-2; D is perhaps TRBD1 (5 bases). V was trimmed by 6 bases and J by 1 base, leaving 9 bases between them. This CDR3 spans 13 amino acids. The CDR3 coding sequence is TGTGCCAGCAGACACAGGAGTAACTATGGCTACACCTTC. It translates to CASRHRSNYGYTF.

The chain couples TRBV5-4 to TRBJ1-1; the D gene is possibly TRBD1 (5 bases). V was clipped by 4 bases and J by 6 bases, with 16 bases between them. The CDR3 is 14 amino acids. Germline CDR1 is SGHNT and CDR2 is YYREEE (reference sequence). CDR3 in amino acids: CASSPLGRFAEAFF. In nucleotides, the CDR3 is TGTGCCAGCAGCCCATTGGGGCGGTTCGCTGAAGCTTTCTTT.

The chain recombines TRBV19 with TRBJ1-5; 8 bases are a match to TRBD1. Germline V gene lookup returns CDR1 LNHDA and CDR2 SQIVND (reference sequence). Trimming at V came to 5 bases and at J to 6 bases, leaving 12 bases not matched to a gene. The length of the CDR3 is 16 residues. The CDR3 loop reads CASSRGQGAPGQPQHF. CDR3 coding DNA: TGTGCCAGTAGTCGCGGCCAGGGGGCGCCGGGTCAGCCCCAGCATTTT.

This rearrangement joins TRBV5-1 to TRBJ2-5, with 7 positions matching TRBD1. Germline CDR1 SGHRS, CDR2 YFSETQ. The V gene end was trimmed by 3 bases and the J gene end by 4 bases; junction bases not matched to a gene: 12. This CDR3 contains 16 residues. The CDR3 loop is CASSSPTGQKGETQYF. The CDR3 region has the DNA TGCGCCAGCAGCTCGCCTACGGGACAGAAGGGAGAGACCCAGTACTTC. Variable domain in full (rest from reference TRBV5-1 and TRBJ2-5): KAGVTQTPRYLIKTRGQQVTLSCSPISGHRSVSWYQQTPGQGLQFLFEYFSETQRNKGNFPGRFSGRQFSNSRSEMNVSTLELGDSALYLCASSSPTGQKGETQYFGPGTRLLVL.